Listed here are 26 T cell receptor beta chains from one sample, sequenced in a study of T-cell memory formation after mild COVID-19. TCRdb called the 5' RACE reads again in MiXCR, with one record for every CDR3 protein. This table has about 400,000 distinct CDR3 sequences, approximately 15% appearing once. The material sequenced was PBMCs or a T cell subset sorted from them (not recorded which). These receptors were taken from a man between 18 and 35 years old who had mild COVID-19 (a few samples of this study predate the infection). Cell type and time point are not known.

In this sample, this clonotype turned up a few times. The chain combines TRBV6-1 with TRBJ1-2; TRBD1 is a possible D gene (6 bases). V was shortened by 2 bases and J by 8 bases, with 15 bases between the two germline ends. The CDR3 is made up of 14 amino acids. Germline V gives CDR1 MNHNS, CDR2 SASEGT. The CDR3 loop is CASSEYQGTGGYTF. The CDR3 DNA is TGTGCCAGCAGTGAATACCAGGGGACGGGCGGCTACACCTTC.

This clonotype has only a few counts. This chain joins TRBV14 and TRBJ2-1, with 8 nucleotides matching TRBD1. Germline-derived CDR1 and CDR2 are SGHDN and FVKESK. V gave up 0 bases and J gave up 4 bases; unmatched junction bases: 8. The CDR3 runs 17 residues. The DNA for the CDR3 is TGTGCCAGCAGCCAAGACCCGACAGGGGTTGGGTACAATGAGCAGTTCTTC. Its protein product is CASSQDPTGVGYNEQFF.

This clonotype has a handful of counts. The chain carries TRBV10-3 and TRBJ2-5, with 7 bases fitting TRBD2. Trimming removed 3 bases from V and 3 bases from J; junction bases left unmatched: 7. This CDR3 is 15 amino acids long. Germline CDR1 ENHRY, CDR2 SYGVKD. The DNA for the CDR3 is TGTGCCATCAGTGACCCTGGGAGGGCAGAAGAGACCCAGTACTTC. It codes for CAISDPGRAEETQYF.

The chain uses TRBV15 and TRBJ1-5; no clear D. Germline lookup yields CDR1 LNHNV and CDR2 YYDKDF (reference sequence). The CDR3 contains 14 residues. The V end was cut by 5 bases, the J end by 0 bases, with 8 bases between. The CDR3: CATSPGDSNQPQHF. The CDR3 DNA is TGTGCCACCAGCCCCGGAGATAGCAATCAGCCCCAGCATTTT. The variable domain in full, with the rest retrieved from reference TRBV15 and TRBJ1-5, is DAMVIQNPRYQVTQFGKPVTLSCSQTLNHNVMYWYQQKSSQAPKLLFHYYDKDFNNEADTPDNFQSRRPNTSFCFLDIRSPGLGDTAMYLCATSPGDSNQPQHFGDGTRLSIL.

The chain uses TRBV11-3 and TRBJ1-1; unclear D gene. V was clipped by 4 bases and J by 1 base, with 10 bases between them. Per germline, CDR1 SGHNT and CDR2 YENEEA. There are 14 residues in the CDR3. As DNA, the CDR3 is TGTGCCAGCAGCTCAGAAAGCCGGAACACTGAAGCTTTCTTT. Its protein is CASSSESRNTEAFF.

V gene TRBV11-2 combines with J gene TRBJ1-5; 8 bases align to TRBD1. Germline CDR1 and CDR2: SGHAT and FQNNGV. The CDR3 totals 16 residues. V dropped 5 bases and J dropped 3; count of bases not matched to a gene: 9. The CDR3 spells CASSPRSGQDNQPQHF. In DNA, the CDR3 is TGTGCCAGCAGCCCCCGCTCGGGACAGGACAATCAGCCCCAGCATTTT.

The chain employs TRBV7-2 and TRBJ1-5; possible D gene TRBD1, 6 bases. V was shortened by 5 bases and J by 9 bases, with 14 bases between the two germline ends. The CDR3 runs 13 residues. Per germline, CDR1 SGHTA and CDR2 FQGNSA. CDR3 residues: CASSPIEGGPQHF. The CDR3 region has the DNA TGTGCCAGCAGCCCAATCGAGGGGGGGCCCCAGCATTTT.

This clonotype was recorded many times. This chain joins TRBV3-1 and TRBJ2-4; the match to TRBD2 covers 8 bases. Germline V lookup: CDR1 LGHDT, CDR2 YNNKEL (reference sequence). After removal of 1 base from V and 5 bases from J, the junction contained 1 base not matched to a gene. The CDR3 contains 14 residues. The CDR3 DNA follows: TGTGCCAGCAGCCAAGCGGGGGGGGAAAACATTCAGTACTTC. This codes for CASSQAGGENIQYF.

The chain joins TRBV6-1 to TRBJ2-3; no reliable D call. Per the germline V gene, CDR1 is MNHNS and CDR2 is SASEGT. Trimming took 4 bases from V and 8 from J, leaving 16 bases between them. The CDR3 has 14 amino acids. CDR3 bases: TGTGCCAGCAGTGGGTGGACGGGCGGCGGTACGCAGTATTTT. Amino acid sequence: CASSGWTGGGTQYF.

In its sample, this clonotype was seen a few times. V is TRBV7-8 and J is TRBJ2-7, with D possibly TRBD2 on 5 matching bases. V was trimmed by 5 bases and J by 4 bases, leaving 18 bases between them. The CDR3 loop spans 15 amino acids. In germline, CDR1 is SGHVS, CDR2 FQNEAQ. DNA of the CDR3: TGTGCCAGCAGCCCTCGACCCGGAGGAGTATACGAGCAGTACGTC. Amino acid sequence: CASSPRPGGVYEQYV.

This clonotype was found a few times. V usage is TRBV6-2 or TRBV6-3 and J usage is TRBJ1-2, with 11 bases fitting TRBD1. This CDR3 has 17 amino acids. Germline V gene sequence: CDR1 MNHEY, CDR2 SVGEGT. J was trimmed by 4 bases and V by 0 bases; bases with no gene match: 7. CDR3 sequence (DNA): TGTGCCAGCAGTTACTCCCCGGACAGGGGGCAGAGCTATGGCTACACCTTC. Protein product: CASSYSPDRGQSYGYTF.

This clonotype showed up just a few times. The chain joins TRBV6-6 to TRBJ2-5; 8 positions agree with TRBD1. The CDR3 covers 16 residues. The V gene end was trimmed by 6 bases and the J gene end by 4 bases; junction bases not matched to a gene: 13. Germline V gene lookup returns CDR1 MNHNY and CDR2 SVGAGI (reference sequence). The CDR3 here is CASSQDRVVFGETQYF. CDR3 DNA: TGTGCCAGCAGCCAGGACAGGGTGGTATTCGGAGAGACCCAGTACTTC.

The rearrangement uses TRBV12-3 or TRBV12-4 and TRBJ1-2; 9 bases match TRBD1. V shed 6 bases, J shed 8 bases, and the junction held 10 bases outside the gene matches. CDR3 length: 14 residues. The CDR3 DNA is TGTGCCAGCAGCCCCGCGGACAGGGGCAAGGGCTACACCTTC. Amino acid sequence: CASSPADRGKGYTF.

There are a few counts of this clonotype. The chain carries TRBV4-2 and TRBJ1-5; D possibly corresponds to TRBD1 (6 bases). Trimming took off 3 bases at V and 4 bases at J, with 10 bases between the two ends. Germline loops: CDR1 LGHNA, CDR2 YNFKEQ. CDR3 size: 14 residues. This CDR3 reads CASSHQGSNQPQHF. The CDR3, as DNA: TGTGCCAGCAGCCACCAGGGGAGTAATCAGCCCCAGCATTTT.

This clonotype was recorded at least ten times. The chain joins TRBV7-3 to TRBJ2-3; unclear D gene. The CDR3 has 13 residues. Germline assignment: CDR1 SGHTA and CDR2 FQGTGA. With 4 bases removed from V and 6 bases from J, the gap between germline ends came to 11 bases. CDR3: CASSYVDWDTQYF. Written as DNA, the CDR3 is TGTGCCAGCAGCTACGTTGACTGGGATACGCAGTATTTT.

This clonotype was recorded a few times. This rearrangement joins TRBV29-1 to TRBJ2-1, with 7 bases fitting TRBD1. Germline values: CDR1 SQVTM, CDR2 ANQGSEA. The ends lost 4 bases at V and 2 bases at J; junction bases unmatched: 2. The CDR3 contains 13 residues. The CDR3 nucleotides read TGCAGCGTTGGACAGGGCCCCTACAATGAGCAGTTCTTC. Its protein is CSVGQGPYNEQFF.

The chain uses TRBV10-2 and TRBJ2-2; D is uncertain. The germline V gene encodes CDR1 WSHSY and CDR2 SAAADI. Trimming left V 0 bases short and J 7 bases short, with 12 bases between. The CDR3 extends over 15 amino acids. Here the CDR3 DNA reads TGCGCCAGCAGTGAGTCGATAGCTGGGAACGGGGAGCTGTTTTTT. Translation gives CASSESIAGNGELFF.

The rearrangement joins TRBV12-3 or TRBV12-4 to TRBJ2-5, with D unclear. There are 13 residues in the CDR3. V was cut by 8 bases and J by 2 bases, with 12 bases left in between. CDR3 in DNA: TGTGCCAGCGCAACTCGGCGGCAAGAGACCCAGTACTTC. It translates to CASATRRQETQYF.

This clonotype was recorded many times. The chain has TRBV7-9 and TRBJ1-1; 7 positions agree with TRBD1. The CDR3 sequence is 14 residues long. CDR1 is SEHNR, CDR2 FQNEAQ, per germline (reference sequence). V was pared by 6 bases and J by 3 bases, with 7 bases of the junction left unmatched. CDR3 bases: TGTGCCAGCAGGTCAACAGGGGCGGACACTGAAGCTTTCTTT. Its translation is CASRSTGADTEAFF. The whole variable domain, filled in from reference TRBV7-9 and TRBJ1-1, reads DTGVSQNPRHKITKRGQNVTFRCDPISEHNRLYWYRQTLGQGPEFLTYFQNEAQLEKSRLLSDRFSAERPKGSFSTLEIQRTEQGDSAMYLCASRSTGADTEAFFGQGTRLTVV.

This clonotype appeared a few times. The CDR3 loop reads CASSQLLGANVLTF. CDR3 sequence (DNA): TGCGCCAGCAGCCAGCTCCTCGGGGCCAACGTCCTGACTTTC. This sequence joins TRBV4-3 and TRBJ2-6; D call uncertain. The CDR3 is 14 residues long. V gave up 3 bases and J gave up 4 bases, with 7 bases separating them. Germline-derived CDR1 and CDR2 are LGHNA and YSLEER.

This clonotype has more than one count but fewer than ten. The chain employs TRBV20-1 and TRBJ1-2; 8 bases map to TRBD1. The trim removed 5 bases at V and 2 bases at J, leaving 10 bases unmatched. CDR1 is DFQATT and CDR2 is SNEGSKA in the germline V gene (reference sequence). The CDR3 runs to 15 residues. CDR3 DNA sequence: TGCAGTGCTCTTATTTGGACAGGGCCCAACTATGGCTACACCTTC. This codes for CSALIWTGPNYGYTF.

This rearrangement joins TRBV20-1 to TRBJ1-1; TRBD1 aligns across 10 bases. Germline CDR1 is DFQATT and CDR2 is SNEGSKA (reference sequence). V was pared by 5 bases and J by 5 bases, with 8 bases of the junction left unmatched. There are 14 residues in the CDR3. The CDR3 DNA reads TGCAGTGCTCCTCGACAGGGGGCGATTACTGAAGCTTTCTTT. Encoded protein: CSAPRQGAITEAFF.

This clonotype was seen ten or more times. The J gene is TRBJ1-2, the V gene TRBV20-1; a weak D match, TRBD1 (5 bases). The CDR3 is 13 residues long. Germline lookup yields CDR1 DFQATT and CDR2 SNEGSKA (reference sequence). Trimming removed 6 bases from V and 4 bases from J, with 15 bases in between. The CDR3 region has the DNA TGCAGTGCCCAGCGAGACAGTCCCTATGGCTACACCTTC. The encoded protein is CSAQRDSPYGYTF.

This clonotype was detected a few times. The chain employs TRBV29-1 and TRBJ2-3; 7 bases line up with TRBD1. There are 14 residues in the CDR3. From germline, CDR1 is SQVTM and CDR2 ANQGSEA. With V trimmed by 7 bases and J by 2 bases, 9 bases remained unmatched. The CDR3 nucleotides read TGCAGCGGCGGCGACAGGGACCCCACAGATACGCAGTATTTT. Amino acids: CSGGDRDPTDTQYF.

Only a few counts were recorded for this clonotype. The chain links TRBV20-1 to TRBJ1-4; possibly TRBD1 for D (6 bases). CDR1 is DFQATT and CDR2 is SNEGSKA in the germline V gene (reference sequence). V lost 1 base and J lost 4, with 13 bases in between. CDR3 length: 15 residues. CDR3 nucleotides: TGCAGTGCTAGAGCACCGGGACAAAGTAATGAAAAACTGTTTTTT. This sequence encodes CSARAPGQSNEKLFF.

This clonotype was seen many times. V is TRBV5-1 and J is TRBJ2-1; the match to TRBD2 covers 11 bases. The CDR3 contains 13 residues. Trimming cost V 7 bases and J 6 bases; bases outside gene matches: 3. CDR1 is SGHRS, CDR2 YFSETQ, per germline. CDR3 residues: CASGLAGGNEQFF. In DNA form, the CDR3 reads TGCGCCAGCGGCCTAGCGGGGGGCAATGAGCAGTTCTTC.